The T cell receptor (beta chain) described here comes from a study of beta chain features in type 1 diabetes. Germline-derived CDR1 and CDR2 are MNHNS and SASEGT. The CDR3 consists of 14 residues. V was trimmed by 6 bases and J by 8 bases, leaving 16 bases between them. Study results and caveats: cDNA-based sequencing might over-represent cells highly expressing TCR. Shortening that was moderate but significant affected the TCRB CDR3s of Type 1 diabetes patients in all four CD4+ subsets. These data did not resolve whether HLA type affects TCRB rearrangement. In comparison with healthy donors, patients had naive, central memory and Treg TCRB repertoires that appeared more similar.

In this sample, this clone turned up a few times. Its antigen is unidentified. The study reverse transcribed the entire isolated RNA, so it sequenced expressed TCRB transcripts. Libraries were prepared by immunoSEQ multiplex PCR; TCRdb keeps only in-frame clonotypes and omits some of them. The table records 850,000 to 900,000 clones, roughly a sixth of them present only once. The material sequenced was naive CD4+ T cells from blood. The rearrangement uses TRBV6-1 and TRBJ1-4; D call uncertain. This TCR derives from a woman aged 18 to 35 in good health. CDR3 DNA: TGTGCCAGCAGCCGCCGGGAGTTGCCGGAAAAACTGTTTTTT. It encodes CASSRRELPEKLFF.